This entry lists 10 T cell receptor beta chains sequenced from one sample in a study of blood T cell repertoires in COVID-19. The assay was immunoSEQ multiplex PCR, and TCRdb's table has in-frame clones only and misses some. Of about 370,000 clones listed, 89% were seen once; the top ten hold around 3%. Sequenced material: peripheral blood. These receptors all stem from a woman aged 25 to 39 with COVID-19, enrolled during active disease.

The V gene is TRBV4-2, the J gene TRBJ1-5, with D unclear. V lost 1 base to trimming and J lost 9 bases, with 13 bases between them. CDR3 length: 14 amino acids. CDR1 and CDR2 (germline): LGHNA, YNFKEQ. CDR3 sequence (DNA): TGTGCCAGCAGCCAAGCCCCCCTAGACCCGCCCCAGCATTTT. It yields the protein CASSQAPLDPPQHF.

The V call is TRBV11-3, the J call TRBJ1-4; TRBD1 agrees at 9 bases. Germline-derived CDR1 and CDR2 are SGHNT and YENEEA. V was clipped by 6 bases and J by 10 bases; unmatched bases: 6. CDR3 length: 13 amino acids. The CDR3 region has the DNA TGTGCCAGCAGACCGGACAGGGGAGGAAAACTGTTTTTT. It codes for CASRPDRGGKLFF.

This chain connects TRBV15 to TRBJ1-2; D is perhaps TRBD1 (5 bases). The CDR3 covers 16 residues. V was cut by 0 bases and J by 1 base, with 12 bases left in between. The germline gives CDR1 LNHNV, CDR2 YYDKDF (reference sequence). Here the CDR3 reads CATSRDWGPDNYGYTF. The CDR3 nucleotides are TGTGCCACCAGCAGAGATTGGGGCCCGGATAACTATGGCTACACCTTC.

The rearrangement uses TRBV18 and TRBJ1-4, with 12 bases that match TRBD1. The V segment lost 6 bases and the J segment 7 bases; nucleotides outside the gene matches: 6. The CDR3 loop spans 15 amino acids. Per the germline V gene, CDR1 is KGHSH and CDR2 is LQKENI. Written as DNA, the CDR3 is TGTGCCAGCTCCGAACCGGGACAGGGGGCTGAAAAACTGTTTTTT. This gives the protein CASSEPGQGAEKLFF.

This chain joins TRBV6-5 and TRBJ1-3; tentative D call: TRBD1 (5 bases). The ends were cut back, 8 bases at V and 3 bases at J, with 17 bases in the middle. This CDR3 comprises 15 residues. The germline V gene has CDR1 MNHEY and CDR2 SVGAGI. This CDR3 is CASGIGRAFGNTIYF. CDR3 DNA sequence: TGTGCCAGCGGGATAGGCAGGGCCTTTGGAAACACCATATATTTT.

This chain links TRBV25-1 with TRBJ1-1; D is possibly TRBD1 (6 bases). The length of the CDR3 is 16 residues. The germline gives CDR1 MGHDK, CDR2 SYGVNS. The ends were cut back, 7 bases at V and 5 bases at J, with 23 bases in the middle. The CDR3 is CASTSSGTLIRTEAFF. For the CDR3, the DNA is TGTGCCAGCACCTCGTCCGGGACACTAATAAGGACTGAAGCTTTCTTT. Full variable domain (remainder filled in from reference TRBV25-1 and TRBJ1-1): EADIYQTPRYLVIGTGKKITLECSQTMGHDKMYWYQQDPGMELHLIHYSYGVNSTEKGDLSSESTVSRIRTEHFPLTLESARPSHTSQYLCASTSSGTLIRTEAFFGQGTRLTVV.

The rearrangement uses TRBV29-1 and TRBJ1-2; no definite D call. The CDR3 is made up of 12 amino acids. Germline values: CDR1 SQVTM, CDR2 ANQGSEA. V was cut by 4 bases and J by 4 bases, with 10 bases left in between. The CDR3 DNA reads TGCAGCGTTGTTGAGGGCAGCTATGGCTACACCTTC. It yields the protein CSVVEGSYGYTF.

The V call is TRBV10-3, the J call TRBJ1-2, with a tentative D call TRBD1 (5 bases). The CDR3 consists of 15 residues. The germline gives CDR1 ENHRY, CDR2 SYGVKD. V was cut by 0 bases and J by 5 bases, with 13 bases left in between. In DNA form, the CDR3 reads TGTGCCATCAGTGAGTCGATCGGGCAGGGTTATGGCTACACCTTC. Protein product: CAISESIGQGYGYTF.

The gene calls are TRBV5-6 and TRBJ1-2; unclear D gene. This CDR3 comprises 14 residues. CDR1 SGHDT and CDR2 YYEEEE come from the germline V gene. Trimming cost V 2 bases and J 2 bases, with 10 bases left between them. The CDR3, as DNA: TGTGCCAGCAGCTTACCCGACTTCAACTATGGCTACACCTTC. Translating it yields CASSLPDFNYGYTF.

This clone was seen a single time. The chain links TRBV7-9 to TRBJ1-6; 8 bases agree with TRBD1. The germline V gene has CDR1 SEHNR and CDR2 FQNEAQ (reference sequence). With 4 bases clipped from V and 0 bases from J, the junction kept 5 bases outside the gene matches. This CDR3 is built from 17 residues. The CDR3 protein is CASSYGQGSSYNSPLHF. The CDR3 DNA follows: TGTGCCAGCAGCTACGGACAGGGTAGCTCCTATAATTCACCCCTCCACTTT.